This TCR beta chain was recovered during a study of cytomegalovirus exposure and HLA in healthy donors. Findings and caveats of the study: About 90% or about 30% of the time was how often most TCR beta V segments were productive, according to an earlier analysis. Most TCR sequences were rare, but some public TCRs occurred in many donors. DRB1 had the most TCR associations and HLA-C the fewest, a later analysis found, with rates varying by HLA locus.

This PCR relied on a set of 60 Vbeta primers and 13 Jbeta primers. Repertoires were generated with immunoSEQ multiplex PCR, while TCRdb's copy carries only in-frame clones and drops some. The sample shows around 74,000 clones, approximately 79% of them seen only once. V was trimmed by 5 bases and J by 2 bases, leaving 17 bases between them. Germline V gene data show CDR1 as SGHAT and CDR2 as FQNNGV. This CDR3 has 16 amino acids. A note on this clone: Its target is not known.

Sequenced sample: PBMCs. The chain carries TRBV11-2 and TRBJ2-3; D gene ambiguous. This TCR came from a young man in good health and CMV-seronegative. The CDR3 here is CASSPRISSITDTQYF. The CDR3 DNA follows: TGTGCCAGCAGCCCCCGTATCAGTTCAATCACAGATACGCAGTATTTT.